One and the same sample provided the 27 T cell receptor beta chains below, sequenced in a study of blood T cell repertoires in COVID-19. TCRdb keeps only in-frame clones here, not all; method: immunoSEQ multiplex PCR. The repertoire holds about 45,000 clones, with over 85% as singletons. Sample: peripheral blood. These receptors all come from a man in his 70s with active COVID-19.

This clone appeared once. This rearrangement joins TRBV19 to TRBJ2-1, with 8 bases fitting TRBD1. The V segment lost 1 base and the J segment 6 bases; nucleotides outside the gene matches: 5. The CDR3 contains 15 residues. Germline CDR1 LNHDA, CDR2 SQIVND (reference sequence). This chain's CDR3 is CASSIVGTGGNEQFF. In nucleotides, the CDR3 is TGTGCCAGTAGTATAGTCGGGACAGGAGGCAATGAGCAGTTCTTC.

The chain links TRBV28 to TRBJ1-2; the D is unclear. The CDR3 sequence is 12 residues long. CDR1 MDHEN and CDR2 SYDVKM come from the germline V gene. Trimming took off 10 bases at V and 4 bases at J, with 13 bases between the two ends. In DNA, the CDR3 is TGTGCCACCGCGGTGGGTTCCTATGGCTACACCTTC. It yields the protein CATAVGSYGYTF.

This clone was observed a single time. The J gene is TRBJ1-2, the V gene TRBV9; 9 nucleotides match TRBD1. This CDR3 comprises 13 residues. Trimming took 3 bases from V and 5 from J; bases not matched to a gene: 2. The germline CDR1 and CDR2 sequences are SGDLS and YYNGEE. The CDR3 sequence is CASSGTGVYGYTF. CDR3 nucleotide sequence: TGTGCCAGCAGCGGGACAGGGGTGTATGGCTACACCTTC.

This clone was seen a single time. The chain links TRBV4-3 to TRBJ2-3, with TRBD1 matching over 7 bases. V lost 1 base and J lost 7; bases outside the gene matches: 8. CDR1 is LGHNA and CDR2 is YSLEER in the germline V gene. The CDR3 sequence is 15 residues long. CDR3 bases: TGCGCCAGCAGCCAAGTACAAGGGGGCGCATATACGCAGTATTTT. The encoded protein is CASSQVQGGAYTQYF.

This chain uses TRBV30 with TRBJ1-1, with a weak D call TRBD1 (5 bases). Trimming took 1 base from V and 1 from J, leaving 13 bases between them. The germline V gene has CDR1 GTSNPN and CDR2 SVGIG (reference sequence). This CDR3 comprises 15 residues. CDR3 region: CAWSGRTPGNTEAFF. DNA of the CDR3: TGTGCCTGGAGTGGACGGACACCAGGGAACACTGAAGCTTTCTTT. The whole variable domain, filled in from reference TRBV30 and TRBJ1-1, reads SQTIHQWPATLVQPVGSPLSLECTVEGTSNPNLYWYRQAAGRGLQLLFYSVGIGQISSEVPQNLSASRPQDRQFILSSKKLLLSDSGFYLCAWSGRTPGNTEAFFGQGTRLTVV.

The J gene is TRBJ1-4, the V gene TRBV27; 9 nucleotides align to TRBD1. The CDR3 sequence is 14 residues long. V lost 6 bases, J lost 6 bases, and 5 bases stayed unmatched. Germline V CDR1 and CDR2: MNHEY, SMNVEV (reference sequence). CDR3 loop: CASSSRDRDEKLFF. The CDR3 nucleotides are TGTGCCAGCAGCTCCCGGGACAGGGATGAAAAACTGTTTTTT. The whole variable domain, remainder taken from reference TRBV27 and TRBJ1-4, is EAQVTQNPRYLITVTGKKLTVTCSQNMNHEYMSWYRQDPGLGLRQIYYSMNVEVTDKGDVPEGYKVSRKEKRNFPLILESPSPNQTSLYFCASSSRDRDEKLFFGSGTQLSVL.

The chain is built from TRBV4-3 and TRBJ2-1; 8 bases line up with TRBD2. Trimming at V came to 0 bases and at J to 3 bases, leaving 4 bases not matched to a gene. The CDR3 has 16 amino acids. The germline V gene has CDR1 LGHNA and CDR2 YSLEER. In nucleotides, the CDR3 is TGCGCCAGCAGCCAAGATGGAACTAGCGGCTACAATGAGCAGTTCTTC. As protein: CASSQDGTSGYNEQFF.

This rearrangement joins TRBV19 to TRBJ2-1; D remains unclear. The CDR3 runs to 14 residues. V was shortened by 8 bases and J by 5 bases, with 16 bases between the two germline ends. Per the germline V gene, CDR1 is LNHDA and CDR2 is SQIVND (reference sequence). The CDR3: CASSERGRNNEQFF. The CDR3 coding sequence is TGTGCCAGTTCTGAGAGAGGCAGAAACAATGAGCAGTTCTTC.

The chain employs TRBV4-3 and TRBJ2-1; 14 nucleotides line up with TRBD2. After removal of 5 bases from V and 6 bases from J, the junction contained 6 bases not matched to a gene. This CDR3 spans 16 amino acids. Germline V gives CDR1 LGHNA, CDR2 YSLEER. The CDR3 sequence is CASSYTTSGRGNEQFF. In nucleotides, the CDR3 is TGCGCCAGCAGCTATACGACTAGCGGGAGGGGCAATGAGCAGTTCTTC.

The chain uses TRBV6-5 and TRBJ2-2, with 7 bases lining up with TRBD2. The CDR3 spans 13 residues. The germline gives CDR1 MNHEY, CDR2 SVGAGI. Losses at the gene ends were 5 bases for V and 8 bases for J; bases not matched to a gene: 5. The CDR3 DNA is TGTGCCAGCAGTAGCGCGGGAGAAGGGGAGCTGTTTTTT. This translates into CASSSAGEGELFF.

The J gene is TRBJ2-4, the V gene TRBV28; D remains ambiguous. Trimming stripped 5 bases from V and 6 bases from J, with 11 bases between. The CDR3 covers 13 residues. The germline CDR1 and CDR2 sequences are MDHEN and SYDVKM. In nucleotides, the CDR3 is TGTGCCAGCAGTCCCCCCGGGTTAAACATTCAGTACTTC. Its translation is CASSPPGLNIQYF.

The chain employs TRBV19 and TRBJ2-7; D perhaps matches TRBD2 (6 bases). Trimming cost V 4 bases and J 0 bases, with 7 bases left between them. The germline gives CDR1 LNHDA, CDR2 SQIVND (reference sequence). This CDR3 has 13 residues. CDR3 sequence: CASSRGDSYEQYF. CDR3 nucleotide sequence: TGTGCCAGTAGTAGGGGGGACTCCTACGAGCAGTACTTC.

This chain uses TRBV12-3 or TRBV12-4 with TRBJ1-2; perhaps TRBD1 as D (6 bases). Trimming shortened V by 5 bases and J by 1 base, and 8 bases separated the two germline ends. This CDR3 has 13 amino acids. CDR3 nucleotides: TGTGCCAGCAGTCCAGGGGATAACTATGGCTACACCTTC. This encodes CASSPGDNYGYTF.

The J gene is TRBJ2-7, the V gene TRBV4-3; TRBD1 agrees at 10 bases. The length of the CDR3 is 15 residues. Germline CDR1 is LGHNA and CDR2 is YSLEER. The V segment lost 3 bases and the J segment 4 bases; nucleotides outside the gene matches: 6. The CDR3 DNA reads as TGCGCCAGCAGCCAGAGGACAGGGGGGTCGTACGAGCAGTACTTC. Amino acid sequence: CASSQRTGGSYEQYF.

This clone was counted once. The chain employs TRBV28 and TRBJ2-1; D not certain. This CDR3 contains 12 residues. V was shortened by 5 bases and J by 6 bases, with 8 bases between the two germline ends. CDR1 and CDR2 (germline): MDHEN, SYDVKM. This CDR3 reads CASSVLSNEQFF. The CDR3, as DNA: TGTGCCAGCAGTGTTCTGAGCAATGAGCAGTTCTTC.

The rearrangement joins TRBV9 to TRBJ2-5; 9 bases agree with TRBD2. The CDR3 sequence is 17 residues long. Trimming removed 1 base from V and 1 base from J; junction bases left unmatched: 8. Germline V CDR1 and CDR2: SGDLS, YYNGEE. DNA of the CDR3: TGTGCCAGCAGCGTATCCCCTGTGACTAGCGGCCAAGAGACCCAGTACTTC. Its protein product is CASSVSPVTSGQETQYF.

V gene TRBV4-3 combines with J gene TRBJ2-1, with D possibly being TRBD2 (5 bases). V was clipped by 5 bases and J by 0 bases, with 14 bases between them. The CDR3 is 16 amino acids. The germline CDR1 and CDR2 sequences are LGHNA and YSLEER. The CDR3 DNA reads as TGCGCCAGCAGCTCTCGGACTGTTAGCTCCTACAATGAGCAGTTCTTC. Protein product: CASSSRTVSSYNEQFF.

The chain has TRBV30 and TRBJ1-5; 8 bases line up with TRBD1. Germline CDR1 and CDR2: GTSNPN and SVGIG (reference sequence). The CDR3 covers 14 residues. V shed 4 bases, J shed 4 bases, and the junction held 6 bases outside the gene matches. The CDR3 loop reads CAWNPTGGNQPQHF. DNA of the CDR3: TGTGCCTGGAACCCAACAGGGGGAAATCAGCCCCAGCATTTT.

The sample holds one count of this clone. V usage is TRBV7-3 and J usage is TRBJ2-7; TRBD1 agrees at 11 bases. CDR1 is SGHTA and CDR2 is FQGTGA in the germline V gene. The CDR3 loop spans 15 amino acids. J gave up 2 bases and V 3 bases, and 3 bases lay outside the gene matches. The CDR3 DNA follows: TGTGCCAGCAGCTTGGCGGGACAGGGGGCCTACGAGCAGTACTTC. Residues: CASSLAGQGAYEQYF.

V is TRBV6-9 and J is TRBJ2-5, with a possible D match to TRBD2 (6 bases). Germline V CDR1 and CDR2: MNHGY, SVAAGI. The CDR3 is made up of 16 amino acids. The ends were cut back, 7 bases at V and 7 bases at J, with 25 bases in the middle. CDR3 sequence: CASTPLGANQEGTQYF. CDR3 coding DNA: TGTGCCAGCACTCCCCTCGGGGCGAATCAGGAGGGGACCCAGTACTTC.

The V and J genes are TRBV18 and TRBJ2-5, with D perhaps TRBD1 (5 bases). V was pared by 2 bases and J by 5 bases, with 12 bases between. CDR3 length: 14 amino acids. Germline assignment: CDR1 KGHSH and CDR2 LQKENI. The DNA of the CDR3 is TGTGCCAGCTCACCAAGGGGTGAAAGGGAGACCCAGTACTTC. Translating it yields CASSPRGERETQYF. The entire variable domain, with the rest obtained from reference TRBV18 and TRBJ2-5, is as follows: NAGVMQNPRHLVRRRGQEARLRCSPMKGHSHVYWYRQLPEEGLKFMVYLQKENIIDESGMPKERFSAEFPKEGPSILRIQQVVRGDSAAYFCASSPRGERETQYFGPGTRLLVL.

The chain has TRBV5-1 and TRBJ2-1; a possible D gene is TRBD2 (7 bases). CDR1 SGHRS and CDR2 YFSETQ come from the germline V gene. V dropped 9 bases and J dropped 2 bases, with 18 bases sitting between them. The CDR3 length is 15 residues. CDR3 protein: CATSEGEGPYNEQFF. The CDR3 DNA reads TGCGCCACCTCTGAGGGGGAGGGCCCCTACAATGAGCAGTTCTTC.

This clone occurred once. The CDR3 DNA reads as TGTGCCAGCAGCCAGCGGACAGCCCCCTACGAGCAGTACTTC. Its translation: CASSQRTAPYEQYF. The chain couples TRBV7-2 to TRBJ2-7, with a weak D call TRBD1 (6 bases). V lost 5 bases and J 2 bases, leaving 13 bases between the germline ends. The CDR3 extends over 14 amino acids. Germline V gene lookup returns CDR1 SGHTA and CDR2 FQGNSA. The whole variable domain, remainder taken from reference TRBV7-2 and TRBJ2-7, is GAGVSQSPSNKVTEKGKDVELRCDPISGHTALYWYRQSLGQGLEFLIYFQGNSAPDKSGLPSDRFSAERTGGSVSTLTIQRTQQEDSAVYLCASSQRTAPYEQYFGPGTRLTVT.

V usage is TRBV5-1 and J usage is TRBJ2-5; 10 bases line up with TRBD1. This CDR3 region has 15 residues. Germline V CDR1 and CDR2: SGHRS, YFSETQ. J gave up 4 bases and V 4 bases, and 7 bases lay outside the gene matches. The CDR3 DNA follows: TGCGCCAGCAGCCTCACCGGGACAGGGGTAGAGACCCAGTACTTC. This translates into CASSLTGTGVETQYF.

The V and J genes are TRBV18 and TRBJ1-5, with D possibly TRBD1 on 6 matching bases. Looked up from germline, CDR1 is KGHSH and CDR2 is LQKENI. The CDR3 extends over 14 amino acids. V lost 5 bases, J lost 3 bases, and 11 bases lay in between. The CDR3 nucleotides are TGTGCCAGCTCAAAGGGGGGGCCCAATCAGCCCCAGCATTTT. It is translated as CASSKGGPNQPQHF.

There are a few counts of this clone. The genes are TRBV4-1 and TRBJ1-6; 7 bases are a match to TRBD1. Germline CDR1 MGHRA, CDR2 YSYEKL. V dropped 2 bases and J dropped 8; count of bases not matched to a gene: 3. CDR3 size: 14 residues. The DNA for the CDR3 is TGCGCCAGCAGCCAAAACAGGGGAGATTCACCCCTCCACTTT. Amino acid sequence: CASSQNRGDSPLHF.

The chain links TRBV2 to TRBJ1-2; TRBD1 aligns across 8 bases. The CDR3 length is 15 residues. V gave up 6 bases and J gave up 0 bases; unmatched junction bases: 6. CDR1 is SNHLY, CDR2 FYNNEI, per germline. The CDR3 sequence is CASREQGVANYGYTF. The DNA for the CDR3 is TGTGCCAGCAGGGAACAGGGGGTAGCTAACTATGGCTACACCTTC.